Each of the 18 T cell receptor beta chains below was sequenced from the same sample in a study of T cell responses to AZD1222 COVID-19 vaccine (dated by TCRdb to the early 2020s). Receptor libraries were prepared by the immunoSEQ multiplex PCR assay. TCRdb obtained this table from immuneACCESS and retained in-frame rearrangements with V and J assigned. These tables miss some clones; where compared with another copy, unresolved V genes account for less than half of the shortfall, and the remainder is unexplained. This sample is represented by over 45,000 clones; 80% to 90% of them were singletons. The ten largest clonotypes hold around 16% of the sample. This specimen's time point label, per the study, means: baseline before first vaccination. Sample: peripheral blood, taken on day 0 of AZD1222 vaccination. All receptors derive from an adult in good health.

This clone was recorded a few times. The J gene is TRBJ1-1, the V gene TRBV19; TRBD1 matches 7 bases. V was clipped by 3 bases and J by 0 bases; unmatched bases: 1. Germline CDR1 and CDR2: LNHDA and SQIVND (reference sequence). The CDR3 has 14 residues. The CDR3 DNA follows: TGTGCCAGTAGTATGACAGGGCTGAACACTGAAGCTTTCTTT. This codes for CASSMTGLNTEAFF. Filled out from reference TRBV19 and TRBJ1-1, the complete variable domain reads DGGITQSPKYLFRKEGQNVTLSCEQNLNHDAMYWYRQDPGQGLRLIYYSQIVNDFQKGDIAEGYSVSREKKESFPLTVTSAQKNPTAFYLCASSMTGLNTEAFFGQGTRLTVV.

CDR3 sequence: CASSPQPPGHPQETQYF. CDR3 bases: TGTGCCAGCTCACCACAACCACCGGGACATCCCCAAGAGACCCAGTACTTC. The chain uses TRBV18 and TRBJ2-5; possible D gene TRBD1, 6 bases. Germline-derived CDR1 and CDR2 are KGHSH and LQKENI. With 1 base removed from V and 1 base from J, the gap between germline ends came to 16 bases. This CDR3 is 17 amino acids long.

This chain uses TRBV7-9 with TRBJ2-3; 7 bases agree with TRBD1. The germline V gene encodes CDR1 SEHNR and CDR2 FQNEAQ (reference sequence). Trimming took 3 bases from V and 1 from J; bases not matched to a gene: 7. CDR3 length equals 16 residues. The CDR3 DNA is TGTGCCAGCAGCTTGAGCCGGGACAGTCGCACAGATACGCAGTATTTT. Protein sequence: CASSLSRDSRTDTQYF. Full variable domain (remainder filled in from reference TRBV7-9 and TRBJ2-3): DTGVSQNPRHKITKRGQNVTFRCDPISEHNRLYWYRQTLGQGPEFLTYFQNEAQLEKSRLLSDRFSAERPKGSFSTLEIQRTEQGDSAMYLCASSLSRDSRTDTQYFGPGTRLTVL.

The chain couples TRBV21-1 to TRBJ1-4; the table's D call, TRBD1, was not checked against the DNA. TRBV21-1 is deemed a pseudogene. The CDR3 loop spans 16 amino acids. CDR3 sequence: CASSKGRSGDGEKLFF. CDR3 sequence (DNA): TGTGCCAGCAGCAAAGGGAGGTCAGGGGACGGTGAAAAACTGTTTTTT.

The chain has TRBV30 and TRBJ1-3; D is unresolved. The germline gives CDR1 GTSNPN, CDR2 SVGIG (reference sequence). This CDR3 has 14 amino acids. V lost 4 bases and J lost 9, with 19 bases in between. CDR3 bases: TGTGCCTGGAACCCGGGTAGGGTAGGATCCACCATATATTTT. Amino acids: CAWNPGRVGSTIYF.

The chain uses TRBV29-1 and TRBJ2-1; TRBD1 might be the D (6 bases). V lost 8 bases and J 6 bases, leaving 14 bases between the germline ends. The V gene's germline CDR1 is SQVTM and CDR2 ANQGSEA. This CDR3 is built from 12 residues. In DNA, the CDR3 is TGCAGCATCCTGGTGGGGGCCAATGAGCAGTTCTTC. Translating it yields CSILVGANEQFF.

The CDR3 DNA reads as TGTGCCAGCACAGCGACAGTCGTCTGTAACTATGGCTACACCTTC. Its protein is CASTATVVCNYGYTF. This chain uses TRBV21-1 with TRBJ1-2; the table names TRBD1, a call not compared with the DNA. TRBV21-1 is annotated as a pseudogene. CDR3 length: 15 residues.

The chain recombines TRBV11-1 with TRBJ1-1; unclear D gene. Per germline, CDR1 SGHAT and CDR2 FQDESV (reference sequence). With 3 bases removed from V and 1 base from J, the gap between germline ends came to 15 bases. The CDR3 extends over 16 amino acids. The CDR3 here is CASSFFSSRGNTEAFF. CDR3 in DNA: TGTGCCAGCAGCTTTTTTAGTTCACGTGGGAACACTGAAGCTTTCTTT.

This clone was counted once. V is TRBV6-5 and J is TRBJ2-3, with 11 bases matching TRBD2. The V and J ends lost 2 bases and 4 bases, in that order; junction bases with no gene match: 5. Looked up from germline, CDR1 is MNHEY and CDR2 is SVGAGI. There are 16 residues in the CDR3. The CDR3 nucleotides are TGTGCCAGCAGTTACGTTAGCGGGGGGGCCGCAGATACGCAGTATTTT. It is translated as CASSYVSGGAADTQYF.

The CDR3 loop is CASAQGEPFEQYF. In DNA form, the CDR3 reads TGCGCCAGCGCACAGGGGGAACCTTTCGAGCAGTACTTC. The chain employs TRBV5-1 and TRBJ2-7; the match to TRBD1 covers 8 bases. CDR3 length equals 13 residues. The ends lost 7 bases at V and 6 bases at J; junction bases unmatched: 9. In germline, CDR1 is SGHRS, CDR2 YFSETQ.

For the CDR3, the DNA is TGTGCCAGCAGCTTGGGGATAGGGGGGAATGCCGGGGAGCTGTTTTTT. Its protein product is CASSLGIGGNAGELFF. The chain employs TRBV5-5 and TRBJ2-2; D assignment may be TRBD1 or TRBD2 (6 bases each). The germline V and J ends were trimmed by 0 bases and 6 bases, with 15 bases remaining between them. The CDR3 spans 16 residues. Germline V CDR1 and CDR2: SGHKS, YYEKEE (reference sequence).

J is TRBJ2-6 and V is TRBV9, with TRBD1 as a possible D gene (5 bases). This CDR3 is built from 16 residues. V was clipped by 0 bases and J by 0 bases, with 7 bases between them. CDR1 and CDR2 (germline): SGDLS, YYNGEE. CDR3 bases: TGTGCCAGCAGCGTAGGACAGAGCTCTGGGGCCAACGTCCTGACTTTC. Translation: CASSVGQSSGANVLTF.

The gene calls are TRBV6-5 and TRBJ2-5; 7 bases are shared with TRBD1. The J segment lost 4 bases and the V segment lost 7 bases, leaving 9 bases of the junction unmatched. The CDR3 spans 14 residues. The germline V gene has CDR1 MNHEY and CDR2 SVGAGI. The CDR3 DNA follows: TGTGCCAGCACCCCCACAGGGGTTATAGAGACCCAGTACTTC. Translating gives CASTPTGVIETQYF.

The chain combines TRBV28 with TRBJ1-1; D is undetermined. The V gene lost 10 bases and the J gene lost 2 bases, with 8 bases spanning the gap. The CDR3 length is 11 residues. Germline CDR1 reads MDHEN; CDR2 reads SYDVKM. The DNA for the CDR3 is TGTGCCACCAAAAGTAACACTGAAGCTTTCTTT. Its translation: CATKSNTEAFF. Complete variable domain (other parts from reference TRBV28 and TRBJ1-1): DVKVTQSSRYLVKRTGEKVFLECVQDMDHENMFWYRQDPGLGLRLIYFSYDVKMKEKGDIPEGYSVSREKKERFSLILESASTNQTSMYLCATKSNTEAFFGQGTRLTVV.

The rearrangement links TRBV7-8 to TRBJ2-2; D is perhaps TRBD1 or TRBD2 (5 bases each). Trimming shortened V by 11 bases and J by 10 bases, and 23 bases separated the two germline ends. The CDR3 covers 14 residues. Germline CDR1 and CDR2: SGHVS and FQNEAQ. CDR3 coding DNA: TGTGCCCGCCCCCCCCGGGGACCTTGTGAGGAGCTGTTTTTT. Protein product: CARPPRGPCEELFF.

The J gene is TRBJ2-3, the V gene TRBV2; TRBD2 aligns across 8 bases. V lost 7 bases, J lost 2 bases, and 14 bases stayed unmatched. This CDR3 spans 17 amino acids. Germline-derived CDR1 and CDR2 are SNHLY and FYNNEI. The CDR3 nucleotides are TGTGCCAGCACCTCAAGGGCTAGCGGGCCCAACACAGATACGCAGTATTTT. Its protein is CASTSRASGPNTDTQYF.

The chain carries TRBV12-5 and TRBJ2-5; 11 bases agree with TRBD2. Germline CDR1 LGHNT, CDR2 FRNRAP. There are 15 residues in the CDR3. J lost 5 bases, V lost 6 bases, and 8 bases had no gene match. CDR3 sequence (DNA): TGTGCTAGTGGATTTAGCGGGGGGGCCCGGGAGACCCAGTACTTC. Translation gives CASGFSGGARETQYF.

This CDR3 is CASSLGVGQSEKLFF. CDR3 in DNA: TGTGCCAGCAGCTTAGGGGTGGGACAGTCTGAAAAACTGTTTTTT. The gene calls are TRBV7-6 and TRBJ1-4; 7 nucleotides agree with TRBD1. CDR1 and CDR2 (germline): SGHVS, FNYEAQ. The CDR3 totals 15 residues. V lost 1 base and J lost 7; bases outside the gene matches: 6.